These 18 T cell receptor beta chains were all obtained from the same sample, sequenced in a study of T cell responses to AZD1222 COVID-19 vaccine. Sequenced by immunoSEQ multiplex PCR; TCRdb stores in-frame clones only, minus some. The sample carries about 130,000 clones, roughly 89% recorded once. The material sequenced was peripheral blood, taken on day 0 of AZD1222 vaccination. The receptors come from an adult in good health.

This clone was counted a single time. The chain is built from TRBV27 and TRBJ2-3; TRBD2 aligns across 13 bases. The CDR3 has 15 residues. CDR1 is MNHEY, CDR2 SMNVEV, per germline (reference sequence). V lost 5 bases, J lost 8 bases, and 7 bases stayed unmatched. The CDR3 bases are TGTGCCAGCAGTGATGGACTAGCGGGAGTGGGTACGCAGTATTTT. As protein: CASSDGLAGVGTQYF.

This chain connects TRBV24-1 to TRBJ1-5; D call uncertain. The CDR3 has 13 residues. Deletions cut 4 bases from V and 7 bases from J, with 10 bases between. The V gene's germline CDR1 is KGHDR and CDR2 SFDVKD. CDR3 region: CATSEGLWQPQHF. DNA for the CDR3: TGTGCCACCAGTGAAGGCCTCTGGCAGCCCCAGCATTTT.

The rearrangement joins TRBV7-7 to TRBJ2-3; 9 bases map to TRBD1. Germline V gene sequence: CDR1 SSHAT, CDR2 FNYEAQ (reference sequence). V lost 4 bases and J lost 0; bases outside the gene matches: 2. The CDR3 totals 15 residues. The CDR3 is CASSYGQGSTDTQYF. As DNA, the CDR3 is TGTGCCAGCAGCTACGGACAGGGGAGCACAGATACGCAGTATTTT. Full variable domain (rest looked up from reference TRBV7-7 and TRBJ2-3): GAGVSQSPRYKVTKRGQDVTLRCDPISSHATLYWYQQALGQGPEFLTYFNYEAQPDKSGLPSDRFSAERPEGSISTLTIQRTEQRDSAMYRCASSYGQGSTDTQYFGPGTRLTVL.

In DNA form, the CDR3 reads TGTGCCAGTAGTATAAGGATACTGGGCCAGGGCGAAAACATTCAGTACTTC. Translation gives CASSIRILGQGENIQYF. The genes are TRBV19 and TRBJ2-4, with D possibly TRBD1 on 5 matching bases. Germline V gene sequence: CDR1 LNHDA, CDR2 SQIVND (reference sequence). This CDR3 contains 17 residues. V was pared by 2 bases and J by 5 bases, with 19 bases between.

This chain joins TRBV7-3 and TRBJ1-1, with no clear D. The germline CDR1 and CDR2 sequences are SGHTA and FQGTGA. This CDR3 comprises 13 residues. Trimming cost V 2 bases and J 3 bases, with 7 bases left between them. CDR3 sequence reads: CASSLHRDTEAFF. The CDR3, as DNA: TGTGCCAGCAGCTTACATAGGGACACTGAAGCTTTCTTT.

The chain links TRBV21-1 to TRBJ2-5; TRBD2, the table's D call, lacks a check against the DNA. TRBV21-1 is an annotated pseudogene. This CDR3 has 16 residues. Here the CDR3 DNA reads TGTGCCAGCAGCAAAGCAGAACTAGCGATCCAAGAGACCCAGTACTTC. This gives the protein CASSKAELAIQETQYF.

The genes are TRBV2 and TRBJ1-1; perhaps TRBD1 as D (5 bases). The V and J ends lost 11 bases and 4 bases respectively, with 17 bases between them. The CDR3 totals 13 residues. Germline CDR1 and CDR2: SNHLY and FYNNEI. In nucleotides, the CDR3 is TGTGCCGGCCTGGCAGGGATAGGCACTGAAGCTTTCTTT. Translated, it gives CAGLAGIGTEAFF.

The rearrangement links TRBV19 to TRBJ2-7; no clear D. The CDR3 sequence is 14 residues long. Germline CDR1 is LNHDA and CDR2 is SQIVND (reference sequence). V lost 3 bases and J 2 bases, leaving 11 bases between the germline ends. DNA for the CDR3: TGTGCCAGTAGTATTTCTTCCAGTGCCTACGAGCAGTACTTC. It codes for CASSISSSAYEQYF.

The V call is TRBV19, the J call TRBJ1-2; 9 nucleotides match TRBD1. Germline V gene sequence: CDR1 LNHDA, CDR2 SQIVND (reference sequence). The CDR3 is 14 residues long. J was trimmed by 7 bases and V by 10 bases; bases with no gene match: 13. CDR3 sequence reads: CATSGDREIPGYTF. CDR3 in DNA: TGTGCCACCTCCGGGGACAGGGAAATCCCTGGCTACACCTTC.

The chain couples TRBV7-8 to TRBJ1-2, with TRBD1 identical over 10 bases. V was clipped by 5 bases and J by 4 bases; unmatched bases: 7. The CDR3 has 15 amino acids. Germline V gene lookup returns CDR1 SGHVS and CDR2 FQNEAQ. CDR3: CASSLRDRGPYGYTF. CDR3 in DNA: TGTGCCAGCAGCCTCCGGGACAGGGGACCCTATGGCTACACCTTC.

The chain couples TRBV19 to TRBJ1-5, with D perhaps TRBD1 (6 bases). The CDR3 is 15 amino acids. V lost 7 bases, J lost 4 bases, and 17 bases lay in between. Germline V CDR1 and CDR2: LNHDA, SQIVND (reference sequence). The CDR3 sequence is CASTHGQLSNQPQHF. In nucleotides, the CDR3 is TGTGCCAGTACACATGGACAGCTTTCTAATCAGCCCCAGCATTTT.

The rearrangement links TRBV18 to TRBJ1-1; D gene unclear. The V end lost 3 bases, the J end lost 4 bases, and 0 bases lay between the germline ends. Looked up from germline, CDR1 is KGHSH and CDR2 is LQKENI. The CDR3 extends over 10 amino acids. The CDR3 DNA is TGTGCCAGCTCACCCACTGAAGCTTTCTTT. Protein: CASSPTEAFF.

CDR3 coding DNA: TGTGCCAGCAGCTTATTCTCAGGGATAGAGACCCAGTACTTC. Amino acid sequence: CASSLFSGIETQYF. The chain recombines TRBV7-9 with TRBJ2-5; the D gene is possibly TRBD1 (5 bases). The CDR3 extends over 14 amino acids. V was shortened by 2 bases and J by 4 bases, with 11 bases between the two germline ends. Germline-derived CDR1 and CDR2 are SEHNR and FQNEAQ (reference sequence).

The chain combines TRBV6-1 with TRBJ2-2; 12 nucleotides match TRBD2. This CDR3 spans 18 amino acids. Germline-derived CDR1 and CDR2 are MNHNS and SASEGT. The ends lost 3 bases at V and 2 bases at J; junction bases unmatched: 7. The DNA for the CDR3 is TGTGCCAGCAGTGAGGTCTCTAGCGGGGGGGCCAACACCGGGGAGCTGTTTTTT. Its protein is CASSEVSSGGANTGELFF.

The chain links TRBV2 to TRBJ2-7, with D unresolved. From germline, CDR1 is SNHLY and CDR2 FYNNEI. The V and J ends lost 7 bases and 2 bases respectively, with 9 bases between them. The CDR3 covers 12 residues. This CDR3 reads CASKGGPYEQYF. The CDR3 nucleotides read TGTGCCAGCAAGGGCGGTCCCTACGAGCAGTACTTC. Full variable domain (remainder filled in from reference TRBV2 and TRBJ2-7): EPEVTQTPSHQVTQMGQEVILRCVPISNHLYFYWYRQILGQKVEFLVSFYNNEISEKSEIFDDQFSVERPDGSNFTLKIRSTKLEDSAMYFCASKGGPYEQYFGPGTRLTVT.

The genes are TRBV27 and TRBJ1-1, with D possibly being TRBD1 (5 bases). The CDR3 length is 13 residues. Germline-derived CDR1 and CDR2 are MNHEY and SMNVEV (reference sequence). The V gene lost 10 bases and the J gene lost 0 bases, with 12 bases spanning the gap. CDR3 sequence reads: CATRGTVNTEAFF. As DNA, the CDR3 is TGTGCCACGCGGGGGACGGTGAACACTGAAGCTTTCTTT.

V gene TRBV5-6 combines with J gene TRBJ1-1, with a possible D match to TRBD1 (5 bases). The CDR3 totals 12 residues. Trimming pared 5 bases from V and 8 bases from J, leaving 13 bases between. The germline CDR1 and CDR2 sequences are SGHDT and YYEEEE. The CDR3 sequence: CASSFRRDEAFF. The CDR3 region has the DNA TGTGCCAGCAGTTTCAGGAGGGACGAAGCTTTCTTT.

V gene TRBV6-1 combines with J gene TRBJ1-5; no reliable D call. The germline CDR1 and CDR2 sequences are MNHNS and SASEGT. Trimming removed 2 bases from V and 4 bases from J, with 6 bases in between. CDR3 length: 13 residues. CDR3: CASSEMGNQPQHF. The CDR3 DNA sequence: TGTGCCAGCAGTGAAATGGGGAATCAGCCCCAGCATTTT.